This T cell receptor (beta chain) was obtained from a study of blood T cell repertoires in COVID-19. Study-wide context: The United States, Italy and Spain provided the acute and convalescent COVID-19 samples.

Germline V lookup: CDR1 DFQATT, CDR2 SNEGSKA (reference sequence). V lost 3 bases and J lost 0; bases outside the gene matches: 8. The CDR3 runs to 15 residues. Sequencing was performed with immunoSEQ multiplex PCR; in TCRdb, only in-frame clones are kept and a portion is missing. The profile covers about 170,000 clones, with about four fifths appearing a single time and roughly 2% taken by the ten largest. This clonotype was obtained from a woman aged 80 or over with acute or convalescent COVID-19. V and J are TRBV20-1 and TRBJ2-7; 7 positions agree with TRBD1. Sequencing was done on a sample of peripheral blood. The CDR3 region is CSASRLQGNSYEQYF. The DNA of the CDR3 is TGCAGTGCTAGTCGCTTACAGGGGAACTCCTACGAGCAGTACTTC.